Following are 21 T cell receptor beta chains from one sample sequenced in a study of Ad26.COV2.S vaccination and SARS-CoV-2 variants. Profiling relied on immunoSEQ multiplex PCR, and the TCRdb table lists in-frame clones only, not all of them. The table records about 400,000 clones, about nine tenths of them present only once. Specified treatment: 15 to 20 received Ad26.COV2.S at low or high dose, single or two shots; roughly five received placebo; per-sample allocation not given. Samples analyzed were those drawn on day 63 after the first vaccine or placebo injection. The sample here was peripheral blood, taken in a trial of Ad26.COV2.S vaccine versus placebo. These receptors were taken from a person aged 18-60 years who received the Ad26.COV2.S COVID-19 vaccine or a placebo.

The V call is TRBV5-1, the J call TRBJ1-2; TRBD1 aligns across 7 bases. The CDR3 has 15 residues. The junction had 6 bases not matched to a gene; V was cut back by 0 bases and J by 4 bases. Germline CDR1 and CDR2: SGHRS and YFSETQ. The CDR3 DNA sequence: TGCGCCAGCAGCTTGGAGAGGGGGCTCGGCTATGGCTACACCTTC. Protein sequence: CASSLERGLGYGYTF. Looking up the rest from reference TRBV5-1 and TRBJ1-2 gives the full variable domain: KAGVTQTPRYLIKTRGQQVTLSCSPISGHRSVSWYQQTPGQGLQFLFEYFSETQRNKGNFPGRFSGRQFSNSRSEMNVSTLELGDSALYLCASSLERGLGYGYTFGSGTRLTVV.

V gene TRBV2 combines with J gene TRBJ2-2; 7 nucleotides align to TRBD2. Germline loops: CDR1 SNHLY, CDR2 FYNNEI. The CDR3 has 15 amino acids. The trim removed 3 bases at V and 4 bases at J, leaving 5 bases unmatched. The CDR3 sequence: CASSDWGGSTGELFF. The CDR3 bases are TGTGCCAGCAGTGATTGGGGGGGGAGCACCGGGGAGCTGTTTTTT.

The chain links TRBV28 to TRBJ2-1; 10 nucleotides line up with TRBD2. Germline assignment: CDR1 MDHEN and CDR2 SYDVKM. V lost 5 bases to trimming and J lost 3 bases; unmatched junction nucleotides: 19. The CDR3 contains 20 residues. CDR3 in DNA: TGTGCCAGCAGTCCCCTTCACCGTGGGCTAGCGGGAGCCTACTACAATGAGCAGTTCTTC. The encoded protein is CASSPLHRGLAGAYYNEQFF.

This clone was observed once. CDR3 nucleotides: TGTGCCAGCAGGCGGGGTTTAACCGGGGAGCTGTTTTTT. This translates into CASRRGLTGELFF. The rearrangement joins TRBV28 to TRBJ2-2; maybe TRBD2 (6 bases). The CDR3 extends over 13 amino acids. The germline V gene has CDR1 MDHEN and CDR2 SYDVKM. Trimming shortened V by 6 bases and J by 5 bases, and 10 bases separated the two germline ends.

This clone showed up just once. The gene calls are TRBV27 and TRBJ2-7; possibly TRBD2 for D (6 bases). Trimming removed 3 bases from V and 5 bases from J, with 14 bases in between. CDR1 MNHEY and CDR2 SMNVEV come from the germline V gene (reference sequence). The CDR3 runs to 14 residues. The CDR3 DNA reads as TGTGCCAGCAGTTTTAGGGGAGGCACAAACGAGCAGTACTTC. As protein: CASSFRGGTNEQYF.

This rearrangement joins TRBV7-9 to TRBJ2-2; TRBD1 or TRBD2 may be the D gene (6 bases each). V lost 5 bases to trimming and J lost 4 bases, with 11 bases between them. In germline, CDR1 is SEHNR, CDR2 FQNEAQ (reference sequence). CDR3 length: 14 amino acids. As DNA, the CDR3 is TGTGCCAGCAGCCGAGGGGGGTCCACCGGGGAGCTGTTTTTT. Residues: CASSRGGSTGELFF.

This CDR3 is CASSFSGGISTGELFF. The CDR3, as DNA: TGCGCCAGCAGCTTCTCCGGCGGGATTAGCACCGGGGAGCTGTTTTTT. The V gene is TRBV5-1, the J gene TRBJ2-2, with D possibly TRBD2 on 6 matching bases. Trimming removed 2 bases at V and 4 bases at J, with 15 bases between. This CDR3 is built from 16 residues. Per germline, CDR1 SGHRS and CDR2 YFSETQ.

CDR3 region: CASSQDQLAGVDNEQFF. The CDR3 nucleotides are TGTGCCAGCAGCCAGGACCAACTAGCGGGAGTCGACAATGAGCAGTTCTTC. The V and J genes are TRBV3-1 (or the pseudogene TRBV3-2) and TRBJ2-1, with 11 nucleotides matching TRBD2. Germline V gene data show CDR1 as LGHDT and CDR2 as YNNKEL (reference sequence). Germline trimming cut 3 bases from V and 5 bases from J; bases unmatched to any gene: 9. This CDR3 comprises 17 residues.

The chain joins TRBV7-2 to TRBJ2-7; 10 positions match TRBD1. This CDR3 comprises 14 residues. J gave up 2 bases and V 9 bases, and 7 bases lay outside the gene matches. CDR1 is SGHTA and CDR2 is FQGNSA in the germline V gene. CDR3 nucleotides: TGTGCCAGTTCACCGGGACAGGGGCCCTACGAGCAGTACTTC. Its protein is CASSPGQGPYEQYF.

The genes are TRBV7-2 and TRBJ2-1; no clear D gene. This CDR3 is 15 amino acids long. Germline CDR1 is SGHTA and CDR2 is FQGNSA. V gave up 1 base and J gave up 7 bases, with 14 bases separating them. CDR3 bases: TGTGCCAGCAGCTTAGAGGACCGACATATTAATGAGCAGTTCTTC. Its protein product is CASSLEDRHINEQFF.

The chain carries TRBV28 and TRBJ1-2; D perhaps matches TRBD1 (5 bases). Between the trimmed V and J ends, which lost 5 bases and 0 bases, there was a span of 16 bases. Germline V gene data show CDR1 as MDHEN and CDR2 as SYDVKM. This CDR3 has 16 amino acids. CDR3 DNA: TGTGCCAGCAGTACTCCAAGACAGAGACCTAACTATGGCTACACCTTC. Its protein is CASSTPRQRPNYGYTF.

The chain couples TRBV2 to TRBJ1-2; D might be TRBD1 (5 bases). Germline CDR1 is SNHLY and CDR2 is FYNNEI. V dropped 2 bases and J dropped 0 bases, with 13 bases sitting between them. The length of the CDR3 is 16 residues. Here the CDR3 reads CASSESRGRPNYGYTF. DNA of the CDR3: TGTGCCAGCAGTGAATCGAGGGGCAGACCTAACTATGGCTACACCTTC.

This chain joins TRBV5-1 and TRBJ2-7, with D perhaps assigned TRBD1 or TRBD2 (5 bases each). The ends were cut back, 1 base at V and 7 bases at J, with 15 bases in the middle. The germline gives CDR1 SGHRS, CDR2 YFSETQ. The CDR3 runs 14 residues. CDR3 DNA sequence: TGCGCCAGCAGCTTGAAGTCCGGGGCACGAGAGCAGTACTTC. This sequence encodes CASSLKSGAREQYF.

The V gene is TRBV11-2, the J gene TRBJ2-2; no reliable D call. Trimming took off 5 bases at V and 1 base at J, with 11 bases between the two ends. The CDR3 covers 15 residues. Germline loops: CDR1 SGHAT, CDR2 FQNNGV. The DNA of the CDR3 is TGTGCCAGCAGCCCCTTCTCCGGGAACACCGGGGAGCTGTTTTTT. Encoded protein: CASSPFSGNTGELFF.

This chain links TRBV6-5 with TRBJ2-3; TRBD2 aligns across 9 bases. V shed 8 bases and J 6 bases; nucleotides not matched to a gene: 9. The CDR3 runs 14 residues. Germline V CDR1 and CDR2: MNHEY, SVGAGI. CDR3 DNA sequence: TGTGCCAGCGTCAGGGGCGGGAGGGCGGATACGCAGTATTTT. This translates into CASVRGGRADTQYF.

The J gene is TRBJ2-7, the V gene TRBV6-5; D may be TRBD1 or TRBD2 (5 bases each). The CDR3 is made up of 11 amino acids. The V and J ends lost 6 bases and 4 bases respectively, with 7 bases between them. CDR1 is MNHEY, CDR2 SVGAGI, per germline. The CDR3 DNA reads TGTGCCAGCAGCGAGGGGTACGAGCAGTACTTC. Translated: CASSEGYEQYF.

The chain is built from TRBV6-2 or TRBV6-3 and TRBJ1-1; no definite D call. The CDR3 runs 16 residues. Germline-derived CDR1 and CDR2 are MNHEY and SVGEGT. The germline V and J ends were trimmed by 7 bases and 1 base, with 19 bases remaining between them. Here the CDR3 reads CASIPFESTGNTEAFF. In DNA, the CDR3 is TGTGCCAGCATCCCGTTCGAAAGTACGGGGAACACTGAAGCTTTCTTT.

CDR3 bases: TGTGCCAGCAGTTATGGAGCTATACGGTTCTTC. Translated: CASSYGAIRFF. The V gene is TRBV6-2 or TRBV6-3, the J gene TRBJ2-1, with unresolved D. Trimming removed 3 bases at V and 15 bases at J, with 12 bases between. This CDR3 comprises 11 residues. Looked up from germline, CDR1 is MNHEY and CDR2 is SVGEGT.

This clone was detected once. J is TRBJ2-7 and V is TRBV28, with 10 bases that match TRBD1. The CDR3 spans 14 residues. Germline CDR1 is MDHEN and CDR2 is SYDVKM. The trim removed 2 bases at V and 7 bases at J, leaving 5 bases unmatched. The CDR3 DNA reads TGTGCCAGCAGTTTAGGAGACAGGGGGCAGGAGCAGTACTTC. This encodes CASSLGDRGQEQYF.

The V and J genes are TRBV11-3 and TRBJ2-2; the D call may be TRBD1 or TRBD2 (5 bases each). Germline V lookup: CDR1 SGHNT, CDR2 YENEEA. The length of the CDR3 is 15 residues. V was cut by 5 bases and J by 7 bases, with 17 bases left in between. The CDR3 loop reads CASSPEGTWYGELFF. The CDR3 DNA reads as TGTGCCAGCAGCCCCGAAGGGACCTGGTACGGGGAGCTGTTTTTT.

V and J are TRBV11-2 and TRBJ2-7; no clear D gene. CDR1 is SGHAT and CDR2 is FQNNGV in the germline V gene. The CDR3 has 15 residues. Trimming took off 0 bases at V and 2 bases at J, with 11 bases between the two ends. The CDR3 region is CASSLESHRTYEQYF. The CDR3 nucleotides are TGTGCCAGCAGCTTAGAATCACACAGAACCTACGAGCAGTACTTC.